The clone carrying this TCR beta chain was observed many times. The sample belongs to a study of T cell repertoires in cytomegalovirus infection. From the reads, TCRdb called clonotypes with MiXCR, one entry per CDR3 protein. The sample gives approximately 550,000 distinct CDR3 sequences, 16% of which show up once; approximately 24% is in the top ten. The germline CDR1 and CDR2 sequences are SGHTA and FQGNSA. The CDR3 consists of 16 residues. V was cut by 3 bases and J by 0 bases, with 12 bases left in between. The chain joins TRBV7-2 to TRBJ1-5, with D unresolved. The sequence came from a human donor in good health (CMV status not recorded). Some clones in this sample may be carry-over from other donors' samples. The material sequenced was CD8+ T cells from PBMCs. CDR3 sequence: CASSLEGQYSNQPQHF. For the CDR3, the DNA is TGTGCCAGCAGCTTGGAGGGCCAGTATAGCAATCAGCCCCAGCATTTT.